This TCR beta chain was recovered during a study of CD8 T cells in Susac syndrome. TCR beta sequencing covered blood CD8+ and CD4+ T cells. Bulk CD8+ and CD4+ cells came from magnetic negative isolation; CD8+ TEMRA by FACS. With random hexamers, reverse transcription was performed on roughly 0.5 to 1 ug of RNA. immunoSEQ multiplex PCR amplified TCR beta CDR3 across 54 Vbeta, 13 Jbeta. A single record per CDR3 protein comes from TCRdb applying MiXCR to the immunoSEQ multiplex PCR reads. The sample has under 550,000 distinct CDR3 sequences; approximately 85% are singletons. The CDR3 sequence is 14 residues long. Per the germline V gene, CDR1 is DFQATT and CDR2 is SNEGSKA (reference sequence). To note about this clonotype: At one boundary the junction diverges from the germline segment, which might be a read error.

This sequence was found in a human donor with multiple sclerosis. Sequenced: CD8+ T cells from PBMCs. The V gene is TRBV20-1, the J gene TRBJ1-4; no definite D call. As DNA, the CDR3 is TGCAGTGCTAGAGATCTTGCGGGCAATGGAAAACTGTTTTTT. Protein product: CSARDLAGNGKLFF.